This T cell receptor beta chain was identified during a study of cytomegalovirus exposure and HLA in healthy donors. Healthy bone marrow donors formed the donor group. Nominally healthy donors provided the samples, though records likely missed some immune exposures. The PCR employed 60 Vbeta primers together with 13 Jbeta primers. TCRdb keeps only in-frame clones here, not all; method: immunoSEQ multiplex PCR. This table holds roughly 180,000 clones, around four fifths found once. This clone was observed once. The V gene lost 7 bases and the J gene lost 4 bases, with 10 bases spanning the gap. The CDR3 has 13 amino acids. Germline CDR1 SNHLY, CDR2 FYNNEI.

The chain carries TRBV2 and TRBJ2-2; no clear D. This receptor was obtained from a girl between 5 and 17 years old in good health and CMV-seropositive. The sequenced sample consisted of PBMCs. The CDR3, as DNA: TGTGCCAGCATTGAGACACTCACCGGGGAGCTGTTTTTT. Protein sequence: CASIETLTGELFF.